This record looks at one T cell receptor beta chain sequence and its context. As processed by the authors: ImmunoSEQ supplied junction-only sequences lacking quality scores, so filtering was different. Generated by immunoSEQ multiplex PCR, the TCRdb table keeps only in-frame clones and is missing some. That table supplies the V and J calls and clone size; D and trimming were determined from the DNA. The sample shows 100,000 to 120,000 clones, 68% of them seen only once. The sample is drawn from a study of shared clonotypes between healthy human individuals. Looking at the study overall: The plates for each donor numbered three CD4 naive, three CD4 memory, two CD8 naive and one CD8 memory.

The trim removed 4 bases at V and 7 bases at J, leaving 21 bases unmatched. The CDR3 is 19 residues long. Germline loops: CDR1 SNHLY, CDR2 FYNNEI. The specimen sequenced was memory CD8+ T cells sorted from blood. Regarding subset: CD45RO+ cells pooled with CCR7-negative TemRA cells. The chain is built from TRBV2 and TRBJ2-1; TRBD2 matches 8 bases. The receptor was derived from a woman between 25 and 40 years old in good health. In DNA form, the CDR3 reads TGTGCCAGCAGTGGACGGATGGGGAGAGCGGGAGAAACGGGGAATGAGCAGTTCTTC. Translated: CASSGRMGRAGETGNEQFF.